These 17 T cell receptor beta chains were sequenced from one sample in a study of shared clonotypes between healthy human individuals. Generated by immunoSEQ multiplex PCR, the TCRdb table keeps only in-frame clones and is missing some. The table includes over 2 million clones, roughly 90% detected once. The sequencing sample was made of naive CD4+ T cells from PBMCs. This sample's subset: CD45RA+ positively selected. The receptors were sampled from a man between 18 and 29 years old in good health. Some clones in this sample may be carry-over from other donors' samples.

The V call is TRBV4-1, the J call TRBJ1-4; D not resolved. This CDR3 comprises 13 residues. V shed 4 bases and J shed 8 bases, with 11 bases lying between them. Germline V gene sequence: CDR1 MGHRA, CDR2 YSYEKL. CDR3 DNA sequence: TGCGCCAGCAGCCGCGGAGTTGTGGAAAAACTGTTTTTT. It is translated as CASSRGVVEKLFF.

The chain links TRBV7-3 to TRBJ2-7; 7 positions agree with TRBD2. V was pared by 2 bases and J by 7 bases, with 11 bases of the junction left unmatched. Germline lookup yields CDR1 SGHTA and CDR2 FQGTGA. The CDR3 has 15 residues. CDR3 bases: TGTGCCAGCAGCTTAGTGTTTGGACTAGGTCCGGAGCAGTACTTC. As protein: CASSLVFGLGPEQYF.

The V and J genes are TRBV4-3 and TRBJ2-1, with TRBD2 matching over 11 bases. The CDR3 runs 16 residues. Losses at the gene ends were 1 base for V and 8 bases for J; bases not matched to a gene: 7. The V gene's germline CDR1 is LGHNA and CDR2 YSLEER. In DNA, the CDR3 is TGCGCCAGCAGCCAAGGTCAGAGACTAGCGGGGTATGAGCAGTTCTTC. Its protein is CASSQGQRLAGYEQFF.

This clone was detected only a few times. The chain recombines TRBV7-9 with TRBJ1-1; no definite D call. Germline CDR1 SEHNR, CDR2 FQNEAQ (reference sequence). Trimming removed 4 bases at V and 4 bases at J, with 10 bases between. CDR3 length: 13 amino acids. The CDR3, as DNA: TGTGCCAGCAGCTCAAGAGATACCACTGAAGCTTTCTTT. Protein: CASSSRDTTEAFF.

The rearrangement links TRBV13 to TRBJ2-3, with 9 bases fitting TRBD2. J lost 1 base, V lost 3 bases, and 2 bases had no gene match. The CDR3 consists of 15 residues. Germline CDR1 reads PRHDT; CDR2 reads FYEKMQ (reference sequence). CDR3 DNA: TGTGCCAGCAGCTTTGAGCGGGAGGGCACAGATACGCAGTATTTT. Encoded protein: CASSFEREGTDTQYF.

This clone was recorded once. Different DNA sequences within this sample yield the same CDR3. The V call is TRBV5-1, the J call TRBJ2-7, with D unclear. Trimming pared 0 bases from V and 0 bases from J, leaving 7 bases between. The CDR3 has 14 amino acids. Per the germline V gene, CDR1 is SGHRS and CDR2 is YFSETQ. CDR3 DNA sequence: TGCGCCAGCAGCTTGGACGGTCTCTCCTACGAGCAGTACTTC. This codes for CASSLDGLSYEQYF.

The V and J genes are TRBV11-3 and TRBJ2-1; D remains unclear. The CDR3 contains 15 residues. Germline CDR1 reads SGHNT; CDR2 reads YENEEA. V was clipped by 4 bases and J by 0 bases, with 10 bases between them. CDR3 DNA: TGTGCCAGCAGCTCTCGGACGAGCTCCTACAATGAGCAGTTCTTC. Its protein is CASSSRTSSYNEQFF. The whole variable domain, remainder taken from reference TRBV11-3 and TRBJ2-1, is EAGVVQSPRYKIIEKKQPVAFWCNPISGHNTLYWYLQNLGQGPELLIRYENEEAVDDSQLPKDRFSAERLKGVDSTLKIQPAELGDSAVYLCASSSRTSSYNEQFFGPGTRLTVL.

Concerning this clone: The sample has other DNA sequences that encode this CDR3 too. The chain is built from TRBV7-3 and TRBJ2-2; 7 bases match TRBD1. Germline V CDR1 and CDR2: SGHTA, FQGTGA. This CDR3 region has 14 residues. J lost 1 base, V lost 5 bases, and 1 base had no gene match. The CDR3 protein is CASSRDRNTGELFF. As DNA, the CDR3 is TGTGCCAGCAGCAGGGACAGGAACACCGGGGAGCTGTTTTTT. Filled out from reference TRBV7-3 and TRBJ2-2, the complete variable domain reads GAGVSQTPSNKVTEKGKYVELRCDPISGHTALYWYRQSLGQGPEFLIYFQGTGAADDSGLPNDRFFAVRPEGSVSTLKIQRTERGDSAVYLCASSRDRNTGELFFGEGSRLTVL.

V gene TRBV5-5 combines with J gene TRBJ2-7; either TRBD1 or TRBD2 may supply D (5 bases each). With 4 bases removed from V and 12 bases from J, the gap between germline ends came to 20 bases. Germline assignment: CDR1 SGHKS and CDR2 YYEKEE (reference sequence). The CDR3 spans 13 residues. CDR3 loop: CASSTLGSGGGYF. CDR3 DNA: TGTGCCAGCAGCACGCTTGGGTCTGGGGGTGGGTACTTC.

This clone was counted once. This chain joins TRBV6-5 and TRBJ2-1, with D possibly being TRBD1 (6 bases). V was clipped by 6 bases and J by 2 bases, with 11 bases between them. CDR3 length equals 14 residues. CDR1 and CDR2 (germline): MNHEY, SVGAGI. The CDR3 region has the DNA TGTGCCAGCAGAAACAGGGCCACCTACAATGAGCAGTTCTTC. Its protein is CASRNRATYNEQFF.

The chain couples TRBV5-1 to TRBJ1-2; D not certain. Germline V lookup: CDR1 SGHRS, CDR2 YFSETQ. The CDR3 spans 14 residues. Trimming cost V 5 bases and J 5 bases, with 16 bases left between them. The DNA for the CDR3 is TGCGCCAGCAGACCAGGTCCAGATAGTTATGGCTACACCTTC. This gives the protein CASRPGPDSYGYTF.

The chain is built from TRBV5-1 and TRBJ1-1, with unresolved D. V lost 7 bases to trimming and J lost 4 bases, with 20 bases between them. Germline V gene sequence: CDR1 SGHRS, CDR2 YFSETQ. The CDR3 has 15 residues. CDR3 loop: CASAPIYRGVTEAFF. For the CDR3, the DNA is TGCGCCAGCGCCCCTATATACAGAGGAGTCACTGAAGCTTTCTTT.

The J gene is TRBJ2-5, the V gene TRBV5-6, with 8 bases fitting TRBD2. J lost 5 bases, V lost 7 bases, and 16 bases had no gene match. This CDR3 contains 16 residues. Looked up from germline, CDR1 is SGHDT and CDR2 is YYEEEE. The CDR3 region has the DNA TGTGCCAGCGGCCCACTTACTAGCGGCCCAGAGGAGACCCAGTACTTC. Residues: CASGPLTSGPEETQYF.

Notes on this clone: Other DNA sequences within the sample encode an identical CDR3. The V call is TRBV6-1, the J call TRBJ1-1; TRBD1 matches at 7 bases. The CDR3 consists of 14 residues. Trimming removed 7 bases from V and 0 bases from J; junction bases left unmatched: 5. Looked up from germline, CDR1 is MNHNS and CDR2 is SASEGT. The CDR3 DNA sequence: TGTGCCAGCACACGACAGGGCATGAACACTGAAGCTTTCTTT. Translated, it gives CASTRQGMNTEAFF.

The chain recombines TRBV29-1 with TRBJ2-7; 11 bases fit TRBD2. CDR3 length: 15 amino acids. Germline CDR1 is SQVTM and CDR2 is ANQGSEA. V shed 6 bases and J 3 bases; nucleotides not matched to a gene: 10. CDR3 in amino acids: CSVGLAGGPFYEQYF. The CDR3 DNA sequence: TGCAGCGTCGGTTTAGCGGGAGGGCCTTTCTACGAGCAGTACTTC.

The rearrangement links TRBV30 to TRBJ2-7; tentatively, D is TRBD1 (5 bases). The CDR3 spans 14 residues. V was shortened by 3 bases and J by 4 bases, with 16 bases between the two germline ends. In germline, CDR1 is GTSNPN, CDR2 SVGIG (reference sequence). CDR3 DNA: TGTGCCTGGAGCGGAAGCTGGCAGGGATACGAGCAGTACTTC. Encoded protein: CAWSGSWQGYEQYF.

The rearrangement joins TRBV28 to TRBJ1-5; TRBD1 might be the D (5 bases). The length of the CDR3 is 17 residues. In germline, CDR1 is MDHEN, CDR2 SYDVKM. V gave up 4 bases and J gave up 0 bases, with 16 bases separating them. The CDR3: CASSSPGTEYSNQPQHF. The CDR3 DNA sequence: TGTGCCAGCAGTTCCCCCGGGACGGAGTATAGCAATCAGCCCCAGCATTTT.